The 11 T cell receptor beta chains below come from one sample, sequenced in a study of cytotoxic CD8 clonotypes in ibrutinib-treated CLL (dated by TCRdb to the early 2020s). The time point tag for this specimen amounts to: about 11 months on ibrutinib. Receptors were amplified or captured by the immunoSEQ multiplex PCR assay. Sourced from immuneACCESS, this table was stored by TCRdb with only in-frame sequences that have V and J called. A share of the clones is absent; for the studies checked, an unresolved V gene accounts for under half, and the remainder has no known explanation. Recorded for this sample are some 200,000 clones; 79% of them occurred a single time. The ten biggest clones cover roughly 11% of the sample. The sequencing used PBMCs, collected after 12 months of ibrutinib treatment. These receptors originate from a human donor with chronic lymphocytic leukemia.

The chain has TRBV4-2 and TRBJ2-1; D may match TRBD1 or TRBD2 (5 bases each). Germline CDR1 is LGHNA and CDR2 is YNFKEQ. V was pared by 0 bases and J by 7 bases, with 13 bases between. The CDR3 loop spans 15 amino acids. CDR3 nucleotide sequence: TGTGCCAGCAGCCAAGACAGAGGGACCTGGAATGAGCAGTTCTTC. Translated: CASSQDRGTWNEQFF.

This chain uses TRBV6-1 with TRBJ1-2, with 11 bases identical to TRBD1. CDR3 length: 15 amino acids. From germline, CDR1 is MNHNS and CDR2 SASEGT. J was trimmed by 5 bases and V by 4 bases; bases with no gene match: 6. In DNA form, the CDR3 reads TGTGCCAGCAGTGCCGGGACAGGGGGTCAGTATGGCTACACCTTC. Protein product: CASSAGTGGQYGYTF.

By share, this clone counts as medium-sized. The CDR3 loop is CASSVRSGQPQHF. The CDR3 DNA follows: TGTGCCAGCAGCGTCCGGTCGGGGCAGCCCCAGCATTTT. The V gene is TRBV21-1, the J gene TRBJ1-5. TRBV21-1 is labeled a pseudogene. The CDR3 sequence is 13 residues long.

This clone was detected once. V usage is TRBV27 and J usage is TRBJ1-5; 7 nucleotides match TRBD1. The CDR3 consists of 13 residues. The V segment lost 5 bases and the J segment 6 bases; nucleotides outside the gene matches: 4. CDR1 and CDR2 from the germline V gene are MNHEY and SMNVEV (reference sequence). The CDR3 DNA follows: TGTGCCAGCAGTCACACAGGGGTTCAGCCCCAGCATTTT. It specifies CASSHTGVQPQHF.

In this sample, this clone turned up once. The chain combines TRBV28 with TRBJ1-1; TRBD1 agrees at 7 bases. This CDR3 spans 15 amino acids. The germline gives CDR1 MDHEN, CDR2 SYDVKM. The trim removed 5 bases at V and 0 bases at J, leaving 6 bases unmatched. The DNA for the CDR3 is TGTGCCAGCAGTCCGCCCGACAGGGTGAACACTGAAGCTTTCTTT. Translated: CASSPPDRVNTEAFF. Drawing the rest from reference TRBV28 and TRBJ1-1, the complete variable domain is DVKVTQSSRYLVKRTGEKVFLECVQDMDHENMFWYRQDPGLGLRLIYFSYDVKMKEKGDIPEGYSVSREKKERFSLILESASTNQTSMYLCASSPPDRVNTEAFFGQGTRLTVV.

This rearrangement joins TRBV2 to TRBJ1-4; D is uncertain. V was clipped by 4 bases and J by 3 bases, with 12 bases between them. Germline loops: CDR1 SNHLY, CDR2 FYNNEI. The CDR3 is 15 residues long. The CDR3: CASSGEGMPNEKLFF. DNA for the CDR3: TGTGCCAGCAGTGGTGAGGGAATGCCTAATGAAAAACTGTTTTTT. The entire variable domain, with the rest obtained from reference TRBV2 and TRBJ1-4, is as follows: EPEVTQTPSHQVTQMGQEVILRCVPISNHLYFYWYRQILGQKVEFLVSFYNNEISEKSEIFDDQFSVERPDGSNFTLKIRSTKLEDSAMYFCASSGEGMPNEKLFFGSGTQLSVL.

The rearrangement links TRBV6-6 to TRBJ1-4, with TRBD1 as a possible D gene (5 bases). V gave up 6 bases and J gave up 0 bases, with 8 bases separating them. The CDR3 runs 14 residues. Germline V gene sequence: CDR1 MNHNY, CDR2 SVGAGI (reference sequence). CDR3 region: CASSQTATNEKLFF. Here the CDR3 DNA reads TGTGCCAGCAGCCAGACAGCAACTAATGAAAAACTGTTTTTT.

The V call is TRBV4-2, the J call TRBJ1-1; 7 nucleotides agree with TRBD1. The CDR3 has 16 amino acids. Germline CDR1 LGHNA, CDR2 YNFKEQ. Unmatched junction bases numbered 5, after V lost 0 bases and J lost 1 base. The CDR3 region is CASSQEQGQGNTEAFF. CDR3 in DNA: TGTGCCAGCAGCCAAGAACAGGGGCAGGGGAACACTGAAGCTTTCTTT.

This clone was observed a single time. V gene TRBV4-1 combines with J gene TRBJ2-2; D not certain. The CDR3 consists of 13 residues. Germline values: CDR1 MGHRA, CDR2 YSYEKL. V shed 3 bases and J shed 5 bases, with 7 bases lying between them. The CDR3 DNA reads TGCGCCAGCAGCCACCCAAATACCGGGGAGCTGTTTTTT. The encoded protein is CASSHPNTGELFF.

The rearrangement joins TRBV6-5 to TRBJ2-6; D ambiguous. Germline CDR1 reads MNHEY; CDR2 reads SVGAGI. The V end lost 6 bases, the J end lost 2 bases, and 5 bases lay between the germline ends. CDR3 length: 13 amino acids. The CDR3 sequence: CASSLTGANVLTF. The CDR3 DNA reads TGTGCCAGCAGCCTAACTGGGGCCAACGTCCTGACTTTC.

V is TRBV5-4 and J is TRBJ2-7; D might be TRBD1 (5 bases). The V end lost 6 bases, the J end lost 0 bases, and 13 bases lay between the germline ends. Per the germline V gene, CDR1 is SGHNT and CDR2 is YYREEE (reference sequence). The CDR3 contains 14 residues. Written as DNA, the CDR3 is TGTGCCAGCAACCCCGACAGTAGCTCCTACGAGCAGTACTTC. Its protein is CASNPDSSSYEQYF.